This TCR beta chain comes out of a study of cytomegalovirus exposure and HLA in healthy donors. Note on this clone: The antigen is undetermined.

Researchers ran the PCR with 60 Vbeta and 13 Jbeta primers. Generated by immunoSEQ multiplex PCR, the TCRdb table keeps only in-frame clones and is missing some. The data contain 100,000 to 150,000 clones, around 77% of them singletons. Study-level findings and limits: Most subjects' HLA-A and HLA-B alleles were reportedly predicted from TCR beta sequences. Later analysis found that TCR beta chains associated with HLA were more clonally expanded than other, equally common chains. In a later analysis, a genetic analysis reported fewer productive-TCR N-insertions in an Asian-associated ancestry cluster than the cohort average.

The V and J ends lost 0 bases and 1 base respectively, with 9 bases between them. Germline V CDR1 and CDR2: MDHEN, SYDVKM. The CDR3 has 15 residues. The specimen sequenced was PBMCs. The chain combines TRBV28 with TRBJ1-1; D is perhaps TRBD1 (6 bases). The receptor was derived from a woman between 45 and 60 years old in good health and CMV-seronegative. CDR3 region: CASSLWGAANTEAFF. For the CDR3, the DNA is TGTGCCAGCAGTTTATGGGGGGCCGCGAACACTGAAGCTTTCTTT.